This T cell receptor beta chain was sequenced in a study of blood T cell repertoires in COVID-19. Study in general: Specimens from acute and convalescent COVID-19 originated in the United States, Italy and Spain. T cells, B-cell-depleted T cells, or PBMCs provided the cDNA or gDNA that served as material.

The CDR3 has 15 amino acids. CDR1 and CDR2 from the germline V gene are MNHEY and SVGAGI. The V gene end was trimmed by 5 bases and the J gene end by 7 bases; junction bases not matched to a gene: 11. Original handling: The authors estimated nucleated cell counts from reference gene primer amplification. Libraries were prepared by immunoSEQ multiplex PCR; TCRdb keeps only in-frame clonotypes and omits some of them. V, J and clone size were drawn from that table, and D and trimming were deduced from the DNA. The sample records 7,500 to 8,500 clones, about 81% being singletons. The source of this sequence is a human donor with active COVID-19. The donor label of this sample is uncertain. This chain connects TRBV6-5 to TRBJ2-1; 7 positions agree with TRBD1. Sample: peripheral blood. The CDR3, as DNA: TGTGCCAGCAGTCGTCTAGGGGGCAGGGAGAATGAGCAGTTCTTC. Protein: CASSRLGGRENEQFF.